This TCR beta chain is drawn from a study of T cells in Graves' hyperthyroidism and ophthalmopathy. Study-wide points: Blood samples included most of the expanded thyroid clonotypes exceeding 0.001. Separating ophthalmopathy from stable hyperthyroidism was achieved by a 13 V-J model.

The TCR beta CDR3 regions underwent amplification using RNA transcripts as the source. TCR CDR3 underwent first-round RT-PCR with the HTBI primer set. TCRdb re-called the multiplex PCR reads with MiXCR, one entry per CDR3 protein. The table shows roughly 750,000 distinct CDR3 sequences, with 16% occurring only once. Between the trimmed V and J ends, which lost 3 bases and 3 bases, there was a span of 17 bases. Germline V gene sequence: CDR1 LGHNA, CDR2 YNFKEQ. This CDR3 contains 16 residues. As to this clonotype: Its antigen is still unknown.

In making diagnoses, clinical symptoms, serum thyroxine and TRAb, thyroid ultrasound and orbital computed tomography were all used. V is TRBV4-2 and J is TRBJ2-5; tentatively, D is TRBD2 (6 bases). Sequencing input: blood. The receptor comes from a man aged 18 to 30 with Graves' hyperthyroidism. CDR3 sequence reads: CASSHTPTRLEETQYF. Here the CDR3 DNA reads TGTGCCAGCAGCCACACTCCGACTAGGTTGGAAGAGACCCAGTACTTC.